The sample holds a few counts of the clone carrying this T cell receptor (beta chain). Its antigen is unknown. Treatment reported: oral pan-JAK inhibitor, 5-10 mg twice daily. The study team obtained lesional scalp punch biopsies and peripheral blood from alopecia areata patients. The researchers isolated CD4+ and CD8+ T cells from PBMCs by sorting. This sample is drawn from a study of CD8+ T cells in alopecia areata. RNA was isolated and reverse transcribed to cDNA, the sequencing template. Sequencing was performed with immunoSEQ multiplex PCR; in TCRdb, only in-frame clones are kept and a portion is missing. The sample records 110,000 or so clones, roughly three fifths being singletons. The CDR3 spans 16 residues. CDR1 GTSNPN and CDR2 SVGIG come from the germline V gene (reference sequence). Trimming removed 3 bases from V and 4 bases from J, with 19 bases in between. Study-level results: Against the mouse data, patients shared TCRs less clearly, possibly for HLA reasons.

This clonotype was obtained from a human donor with alopecia areata. The chain is built from TRBV30 and TRBJ1-5; maybe TRBD1 (5 bases). The sequencing here drew on CD4+ T cells sorted from blood, taken at week 24, from a patient treated with tofacitinib. The CDR3 reads CAWSEPLGQLNQPQHF. CDR3 sequence (DNA): TGTGCCTGGAGCGAACCCCTGGGGCAGCTGAATCAGCCCCAGCATTTT.